Sequencing of this TCR beta chain was carried out in a study of a mutant IDH1 vaccine in newly diagnosed glioma. After removal of 4 bases from V and 0 bases from J, the junction contained 5 bases not matched to a gene. The CDR3 contains 16 residues. Germline-derived CDR1 and CDR2 are SGHRS and YFSETQ. Profiled with immunoSEQ multiplex PCR; TCRdb holds only in-frame clones, not every one. The data show 12,000 or so clones, 87% seen once. Study-level points and caveats: Most patients, 93.3%, showed vaccine-induced immune responses.

Time point: week 5, during vaccination. Each dose delivered 300 ug of mutant IDH1 20-mer peptide subcutaneously with imiquimod. About this clone itself: The target antigen is unknown.

Specimen: PBMCs, collected from a glioma patient whose treatment included an IDH1 peptide vaccine. This receptor was identified in a middle-aged woman with glioma. Some clones in this sample may be carry-over from other donors' samples. V usage is TRBV5-1 and J usage is TRBJ2-2; 8 bases agree with TRBD1. CDR3 in amino acids: CASSIGQGSNTGELFF. CDR3 nucleotide sequence: TGCGCCAGCAGCATAGGACAGGGATCGAACACCGGGGAGCTGTTTTTT.